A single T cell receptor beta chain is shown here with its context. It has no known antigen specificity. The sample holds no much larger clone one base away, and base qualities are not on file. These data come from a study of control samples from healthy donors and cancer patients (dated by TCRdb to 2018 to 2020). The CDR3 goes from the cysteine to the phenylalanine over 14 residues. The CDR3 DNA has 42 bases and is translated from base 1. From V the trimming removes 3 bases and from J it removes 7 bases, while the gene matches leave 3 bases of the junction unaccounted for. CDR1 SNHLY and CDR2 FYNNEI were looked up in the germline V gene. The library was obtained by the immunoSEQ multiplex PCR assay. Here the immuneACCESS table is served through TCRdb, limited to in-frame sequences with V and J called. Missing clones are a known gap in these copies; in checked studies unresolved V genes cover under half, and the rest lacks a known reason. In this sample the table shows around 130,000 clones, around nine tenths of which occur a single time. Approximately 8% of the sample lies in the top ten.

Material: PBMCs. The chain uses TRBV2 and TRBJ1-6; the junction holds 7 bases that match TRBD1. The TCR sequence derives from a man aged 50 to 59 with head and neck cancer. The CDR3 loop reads CASSEGQLNSPLHF. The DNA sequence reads TGTGCCAGCAGTGAGGGACAGTTGAATTCACCCCTCCACTTT. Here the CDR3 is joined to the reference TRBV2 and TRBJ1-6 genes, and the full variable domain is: EPEVTQTPSHQVTQMGQEVILRCVPISNHLYFYWYRQILGQKVEFLVSFYNNEISEKSEIFDDQFSVERPDGSNFTLKIRSTKLEDSAMYFCASSEGQLNSPLHFGNGTRLTVT.